This T cell receptor (beta chain) was recovered during a study of early T cells in non-severe SARS-CoV-2 infection. Tagging with unique molecular identifiers was applied to individual cDNA molecules. One entry per CDR3 protein, called by TCRdb with MiXCR from the 5' RACE reads. Among more than 80,000 distinct CDR3 sequences listed, around 10% were seen once. This clonotype has only a few counts. V lost 2 bases and J lost 0, with 11 bases in between. Germline V gene lookup returns CDR1 SGDLS and CDR2 YYNGEE. The CDR3 extends over 15 amino acids. The sample consisted of whole blood. The V call is TRBV9, the J call TRBJ1-1, with a tentative D call TRBD1 (5 bases). The clonotype originates from an adult who was a healthcare worker with PCR-confirmed SARS-CoV-2 infection or an uninfected control (not recorded which). The CDR3, as DNA: TGTGCCAGCAGCGTTAGGGACGGTTTGAACACTGAAGCTTTCTTT. This sequence encodes CASSVRDGLNTEAFF.